This T cell receptor (beta chain) was sequenced during a study of blood T cell repertoires in COVID-19. Only in-frame clones appear in the TCRdb table, and some are missing; sequencing was by immunoSEQ multiplex PCR. The sample lists some 150,000 clones, more than 75% occurring once. Sequencing used peripheral blood. The clonotype originates from a man in his fifties or sixties with active or convalescent COVID-19.

In nucleotides, the CDR3 is TGTGCCATCAGTCCCGATGACAGGGGTGCCAGCGAGCAGTACTTC. It translates to CAISPDDRGASEQYF. The chain combines TRBV10-3 with TRBJ2-7, with TRBD1 matching over 8 bases. V lost 5 bases, J lost 6 bases, and 12 bases stayed unmatched. The CDR3 extends over 15 amino acids. Germline values: CDR1 ENHRY, CDR2 SYGVKD.